This T cell receptor (beta chain) is drawn from a study of OX40 agonist ivuxolimab in advanced cancers. Study-wide context: Patients took ivuxolimab, an agonistic anti-OX40 (CD134) antibody.

Using immunoSEQ multiplex PCR, the repertoire was profiled, and TCRdb retains in-frame clones only, with some absent. The repertoire consists of tens of thousands of clones, with roughly four fifths occurring once and the leading ten covering around 2.9%. Regarding the study as a whole: In CD8+ T cells, expanded clones were on average more numerous than in CD4+.

In the case of this clone: Its cognate antigen is unknown.

The sequences come from CD4+ or CD8+ T cells sorted from blood, collected in a trial of the OX40 agonist ivuxolimab. The source of this sequence is an adult with an advanced solid tumor such as melanoma, head and neck, liver or kidney cancer.

The CDR3 sequence: CASSPYRAGGYTF. The CDR3 DNA reads as TGTGCCAGCAGCCCTTATCGGGCAGGGGGCTACACCTTC. The rearrangement joins TRBV11-3 to TRBJ1-2, with D possibly matching TRBD1 (5 bases). CDR3 size: 13 residues. Per germline, CDR1 SGHNT and CDR2 YENEEA. Trimming cost V 5 bases and J 8 bases, with 15 bases left between them.